A selection of T cell receptor beta chains follows, all from one sample in a study of T cells in Graves' hyperthyroidism and ophthalmopathy. Each CDR3 protein is one row after TCRdb ran MiXCR on the multiplex PCR reads. In the table there are 550,000 to 800,000 distinct CDR3 sequences, approximately 15% of which are singletons. The sequenced sample consisted of blood. The receptors stem from a man aged 50 to 59 with Graves' hyperthyroidism. Each CDR3 is given with its conserved first and last residue. A D gene is named only where the DNA matches it firmly. The listing skips clone size in some rows; elsewhere it reads once, few, many or a size class.

CDR3nt: TGTGCCAGCAGTGAGGGCGATAACATTCAGTACTTC; CDR3aa: CASSEGDNIQYF; v_gene: TRBV6-1; abundance: few; j_gene: TRBJ2-4; d_gene: -
CDR3nt: TGTGCCAGCAGCACACCCCCGGCTGGGTATTCTAGCTCTGGGGCCAGCGTCCTGACTTTC; CDR3aa: CASSTPPAGYSSSGASVLTF; v_gene: TRBV7-2; abundance: -; j_gene: TRBJ2-6; d_gene: -
CDR3nt: TGTGCCAGCAGTTTAAGACTAGCGGGAGTAGTTTCCGGGGAGCTGTTTTTT; CDR3aa: CASSLRLAGVVSGELFF; v_gene: TRBV12-3/TRBV12-4; abundance: many; j_gene: TRBJ2-2; d_gene: TRBD2
CDR3nt: TGTGCCACCAGCAGGGCCGTTAGCACAGATACGCAGTATTTT; CDR3aa: CATSRAVSTDTQYF; v_gene: TRBV15; abundance: -; j_gene: TRBJ2-3; d_gene: -
CDR3nt: TGTGCCAGCAGCGACGAACGGGCAGGGCTATACTACGAGCAGTACTTC; CDR3aa: CASSDERAGLYYEQYF; v_gene: TRBV5-5; abundance: -; j_gene: TRBJ2-7; d_gene: -
CDR3nt: TGTGCCAGCAGCTTAGGAGTTTATCGGGGACAGGACGAGCAGTACTTC; CDR3aa: CASSLGVYRGQDEQYF; v_gene: TRBV11-2; abundance: many; j_gene: TRBJ2-7; d_gene: TRBD1
CDR3nt: TGTGCCAGCTCACCAGGAGTGCCGTCGAACAATCAGCCCCAGCATTTT; CDR3aa: CASSPGVPSNNQPQHF; v_gene: TRBV18; abundance: -; j_gene: TRBJ1-5; d_gene: -
CDR3nt: TGTGCCAGTAGTATAGCGGGAGGGCCTTACGAGCAGTACTTC; CDR3aa: CASSIAGGPYEQYF; v_gene: TRBV19; abundance: -; j_gene: TRBJ2-7; d_gene: TRBD2
CDR3nt: TGTGCCGTTATGGCGGGTTTGAATGAGCAGTTCTTC; CDR3aa: CAVMAGLNEQFF; v_gene: TRBV30; abundance: -; j_gene: TRBJ2-1; d_gene: -
CDR3nt: TGTGCCTGGATAGGGACCGGGGAGCTGTTTTTT; CDR3aa: CAWIGTGELFF; v_gene: TRBV30; abundance: many; j_gene: TRBJ2-2; d_gene: -
CDR3nt: TGTGCCAGTTTTGGGAAAGGGAAGATAAACACTGAAGCTTTCTTT; CDR3aa: CASFGKGKINTEAFF; v_gene: TRBV19; abundance: many; j_gene: TRBJ1-1; d_gene: -
CDR3nt: TGCAGTGCTAGAGATAGGACTAGCGGGACAGGCGAGCAGTACTTC; CDR3aa: CSARDRTSGTGEQYF; v_gene: TRBV20-1; abundance: few; j_gene: TRBJ2-7; d_gene: TRBD2
CDR3nt: TGTGCCAGCAGTTTAGATCGACTAGCGGGAGGTAGCGATACGCAGTATTTT; CDR3aa: CASSLDRLAGGSDTQYF; v_gene: TRBV12-3/TRBV12-4; abundance: many; j_gene: TRBJ2-3; d_gene: TRBD2
CDR3nt: TGTGCCAGCACTTACCTACAGGGCTTTAACTATGGCTACACCTTC; CDR3aa: CASTYLQGFNYGYTF; v_gene: TRBV28; abundance: -; j_gene: TRBJ1-2; d_gene: -